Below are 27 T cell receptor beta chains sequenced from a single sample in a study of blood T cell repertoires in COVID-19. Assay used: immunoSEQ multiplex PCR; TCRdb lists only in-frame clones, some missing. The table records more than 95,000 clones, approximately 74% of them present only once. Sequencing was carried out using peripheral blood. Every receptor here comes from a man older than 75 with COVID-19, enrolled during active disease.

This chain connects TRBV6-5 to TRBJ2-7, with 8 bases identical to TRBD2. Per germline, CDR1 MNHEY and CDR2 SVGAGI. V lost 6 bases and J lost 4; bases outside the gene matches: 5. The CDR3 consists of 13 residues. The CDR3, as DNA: TGTGCCAGCAGAGGGACTAGGCAATACGAGCAGTACTTC. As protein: CASRGTRQYEQYF.

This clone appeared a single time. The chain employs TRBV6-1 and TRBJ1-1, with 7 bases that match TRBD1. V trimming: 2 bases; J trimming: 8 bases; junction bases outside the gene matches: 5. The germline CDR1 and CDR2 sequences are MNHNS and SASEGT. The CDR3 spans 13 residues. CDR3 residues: CASSELQGREAFF. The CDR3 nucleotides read TGTGCCAGCAGTGAATTACAGGGGAGAGAAGCTTTCTTT.

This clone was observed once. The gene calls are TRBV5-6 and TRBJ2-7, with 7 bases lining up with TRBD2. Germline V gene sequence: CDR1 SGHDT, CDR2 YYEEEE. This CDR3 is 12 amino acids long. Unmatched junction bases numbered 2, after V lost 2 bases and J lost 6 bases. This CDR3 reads CASSLGGGEQYF. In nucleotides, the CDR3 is TGTGCCAGCAGCTTAGGCGGGGGCGAGCAGTACTTC.

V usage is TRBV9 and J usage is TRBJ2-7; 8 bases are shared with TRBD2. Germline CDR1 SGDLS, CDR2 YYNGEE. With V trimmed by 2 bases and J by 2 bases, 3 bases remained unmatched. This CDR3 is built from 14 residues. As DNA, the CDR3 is TGTGCCAGCAGCGTGGGACTAGGGGCCTACGAGCAGTACTTC. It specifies CASSVGLGAYEQYF.

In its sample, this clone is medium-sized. CDR3 nucleotides: TGTGCCAGCAGCTTCGCCTACCGTCGGTTGAACACCGGGGAGCTGTTTTTT. Amino acid sequence: CASSFAYRRLNTGELFF. The J gene is TRBJ2-2, the V gene TRBV7-2, with D uncertain. Germline V gene sequence: CDR1 SGHTA, CDR2 FQGNSA. This CDR3 has 17 amino acids. Trimming removed 3 bases from V and 1 base from J, with 15 bases in between.

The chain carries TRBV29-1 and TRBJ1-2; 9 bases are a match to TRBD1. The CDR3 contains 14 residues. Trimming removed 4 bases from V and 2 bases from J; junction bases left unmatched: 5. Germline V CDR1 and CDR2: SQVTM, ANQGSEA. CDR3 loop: CSVGRDRVNYGYTF. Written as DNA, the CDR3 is TGCAGCGTTGGCCGGGACAGGGTAAACTATGGCTACACCTTC.

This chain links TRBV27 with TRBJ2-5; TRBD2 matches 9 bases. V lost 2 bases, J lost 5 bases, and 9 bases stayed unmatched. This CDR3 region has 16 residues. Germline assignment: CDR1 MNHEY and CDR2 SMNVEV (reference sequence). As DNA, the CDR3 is TGTGCCAGCAGTTTAGACGGAGCGGGAGGATCGGAGACCCAGTACTTC. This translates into CASSLDGAGGSETQYF.

DNA of the CDR3: TGTGCCAGCAGCTTAGCTAGGGGACAGGGTCCCAATCAGCCCCAGCATTTT. This sequence encodes CASSLARGQGPNQPQHF. The chain couples TRBV7-9 to TRBJ1-5; 9 nucleotides align to TRBD1. The J segment lost 3 bases and the V segment lost 0 bases, leaving 6 bases of the junction unmatched. This CDR3 spans 17 amino acids. The germline V gene encodes CDR1 SEHNR and CDR2 FQNEAQ (reference sequence).

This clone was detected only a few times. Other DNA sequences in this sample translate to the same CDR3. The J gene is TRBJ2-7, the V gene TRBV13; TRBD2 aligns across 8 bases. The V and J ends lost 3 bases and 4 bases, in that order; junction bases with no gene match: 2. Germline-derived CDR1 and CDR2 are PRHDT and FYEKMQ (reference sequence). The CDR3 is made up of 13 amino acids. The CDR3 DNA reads TGTGCCAGCAGCTTGGGACTAGTATACGAGCAGTACTTC. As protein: CASSLGLVYEQYF.

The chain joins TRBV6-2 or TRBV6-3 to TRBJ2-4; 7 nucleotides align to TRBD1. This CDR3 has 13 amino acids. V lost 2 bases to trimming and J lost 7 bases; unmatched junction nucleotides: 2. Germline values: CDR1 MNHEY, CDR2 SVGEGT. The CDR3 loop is CASSYETGNIQYF. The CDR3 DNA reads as TGTGCCAGCAGTTACGAGACAGGGAACATTCAGTACTTC.

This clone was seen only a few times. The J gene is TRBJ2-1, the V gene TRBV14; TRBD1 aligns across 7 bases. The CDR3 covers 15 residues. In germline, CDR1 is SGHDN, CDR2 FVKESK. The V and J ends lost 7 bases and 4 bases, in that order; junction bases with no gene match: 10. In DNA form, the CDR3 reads TGTGCCAGCACCCCCGTAGGGGGCCTTTACAATGAGCAGTTCTTC. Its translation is CASTPVGGLYNEQFF.

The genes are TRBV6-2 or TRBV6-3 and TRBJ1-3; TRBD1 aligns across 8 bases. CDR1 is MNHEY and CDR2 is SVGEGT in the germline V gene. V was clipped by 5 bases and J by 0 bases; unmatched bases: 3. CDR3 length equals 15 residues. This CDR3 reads CASSTDRASGNTIYF. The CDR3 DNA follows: TGTGCCAGCAGTACGGACAGGGCCTCTGGAAACACCATATATTTT.

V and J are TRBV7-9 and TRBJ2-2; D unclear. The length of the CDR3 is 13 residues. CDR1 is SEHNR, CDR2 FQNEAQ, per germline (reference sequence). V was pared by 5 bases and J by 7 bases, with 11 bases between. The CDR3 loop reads CASSPRYGGELFF. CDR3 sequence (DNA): TGTGCCAGCAGCCCCCGCTATGGCGGGGAGCTGTTTTTT.

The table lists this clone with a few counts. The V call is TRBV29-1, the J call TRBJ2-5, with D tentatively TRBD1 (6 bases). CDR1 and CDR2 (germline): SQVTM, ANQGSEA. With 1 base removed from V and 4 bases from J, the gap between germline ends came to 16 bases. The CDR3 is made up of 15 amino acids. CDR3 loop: CSVEGGRGLLETQYF. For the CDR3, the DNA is TGCAGCGTTGAAGGAGGCAGGGGCTTGCTAGAGACCCAGTACTTC.

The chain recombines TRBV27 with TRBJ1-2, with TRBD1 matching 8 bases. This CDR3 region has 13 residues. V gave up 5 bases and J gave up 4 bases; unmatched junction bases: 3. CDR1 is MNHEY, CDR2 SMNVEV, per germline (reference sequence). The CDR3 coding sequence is TGTGCCAGCAGTAGGCAGGGGGCCTATGGCTACACCTTC. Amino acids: CASSRQGAYGYTF.

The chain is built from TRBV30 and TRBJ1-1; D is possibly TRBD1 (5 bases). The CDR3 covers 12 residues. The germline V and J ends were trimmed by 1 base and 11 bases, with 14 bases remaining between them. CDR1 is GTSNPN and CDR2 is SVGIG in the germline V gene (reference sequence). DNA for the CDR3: TGTGCCTGGAGTGCTCCAGGGCTTGGGGCTTTCTTT. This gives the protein CAWSAPGLGAFF.

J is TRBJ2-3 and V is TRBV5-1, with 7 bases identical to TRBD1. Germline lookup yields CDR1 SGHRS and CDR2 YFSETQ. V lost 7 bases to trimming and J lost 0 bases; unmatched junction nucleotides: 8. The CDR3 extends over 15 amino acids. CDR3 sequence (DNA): TGCGCCAGCGGCATTTTACAGGGGAGCACAGATACGCAGTATTTT. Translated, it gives CASGILQGSTDTQYF.

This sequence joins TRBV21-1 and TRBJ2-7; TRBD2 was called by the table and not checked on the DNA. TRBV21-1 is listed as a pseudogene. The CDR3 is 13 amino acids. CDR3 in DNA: TGTGCCAGCAGCAAAGGTGGGAGCAACGAGCAGTACTTC. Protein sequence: CASSKGGSNEQYF.

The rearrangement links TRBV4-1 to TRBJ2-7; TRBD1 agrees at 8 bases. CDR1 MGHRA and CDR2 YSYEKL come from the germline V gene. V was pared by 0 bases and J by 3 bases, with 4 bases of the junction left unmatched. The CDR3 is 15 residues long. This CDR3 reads CASSQEGQEIYEQYF. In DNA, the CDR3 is TGCGCCAGCAGCCAAGAGGGACAGGAAATCTACGAGCAGTACTTC.

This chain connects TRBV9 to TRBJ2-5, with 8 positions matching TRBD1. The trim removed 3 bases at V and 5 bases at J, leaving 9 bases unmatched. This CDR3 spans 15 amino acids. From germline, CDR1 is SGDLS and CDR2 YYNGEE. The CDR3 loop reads CASSARQGSGETQYF. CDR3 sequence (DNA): TGTGCCAGCAGCGCCCGACAGGGGTCGGGGGAGACCCAGTACTTC.

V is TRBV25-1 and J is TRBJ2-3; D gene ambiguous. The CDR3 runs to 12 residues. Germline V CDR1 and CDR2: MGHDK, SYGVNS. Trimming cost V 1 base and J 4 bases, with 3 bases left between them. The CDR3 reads CASSESSDTQYF. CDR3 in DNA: TGTGCCAGCAGTGAATCCTCAGATACGCAGTATTTT.

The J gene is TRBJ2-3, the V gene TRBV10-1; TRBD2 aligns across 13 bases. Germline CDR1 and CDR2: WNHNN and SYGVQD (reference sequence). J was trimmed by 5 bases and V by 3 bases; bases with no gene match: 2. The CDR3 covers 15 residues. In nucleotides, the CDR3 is TGCGCCAGCAGTGAACTAGCGGGAGGGCAAGATACGCAGTATTTT. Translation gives CASSELAGGQDTQYF.

The CDR3 loop reads CASSLSGLVNEQFF. CDR3 nucleotide sequence: TGCGCCAGCAGTTTAAGTGGACTAGTCAATGAGCAGTTCTTC. The rearrangement links TRBV5-1 to TRBJ2-1, with 7 nucleotides matching TRBD2. V shed 5 bases, J shed 6 bases, and the junction held 8 bases outside the gene matches. CDR1 and CDR2 from the germline V gene are SGHRS and YFSETQ. The CDR3 is 14 amino acids. Based on the CDR3 plus reference TRBV5-1 and TRBJ2-1, the full variable domain is KAGVTQTPRYLIKTRGQQVTLSCSPISGHRSVSWYQQTPGQGLQFLFEYFSETQRNKGNFPGRFSGRQFSNSRSEMNVSTLELGDSALYLCASSLSGLVNEQFFGPGTRLTVL.

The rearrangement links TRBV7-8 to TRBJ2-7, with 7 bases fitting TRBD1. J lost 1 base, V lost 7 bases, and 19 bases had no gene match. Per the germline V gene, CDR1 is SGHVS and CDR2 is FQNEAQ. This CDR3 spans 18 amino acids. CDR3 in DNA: TGTGCCAGCACCGTTTCCCCCGGCCGGGACAGAGTTTCCTACGAGCAGTACTTC. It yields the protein CASTVSPGRDRVSYEQYF.

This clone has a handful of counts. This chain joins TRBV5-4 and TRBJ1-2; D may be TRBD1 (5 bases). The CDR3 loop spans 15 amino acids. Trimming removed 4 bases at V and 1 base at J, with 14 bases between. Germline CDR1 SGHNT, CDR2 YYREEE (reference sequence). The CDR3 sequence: CASSLTTGVNYGYTF. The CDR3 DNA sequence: TGTGCCAGCAGCCTGACCACAGGAGTTAACTATGGCTACACCTTC.

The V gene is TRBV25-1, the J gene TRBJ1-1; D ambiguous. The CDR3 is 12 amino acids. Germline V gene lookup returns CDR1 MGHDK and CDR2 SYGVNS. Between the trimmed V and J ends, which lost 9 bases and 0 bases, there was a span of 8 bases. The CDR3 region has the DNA TGTGCCAGTTACTTCATGAACACTGAAGCTTTCTTT. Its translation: CASYFMNTEAFF.

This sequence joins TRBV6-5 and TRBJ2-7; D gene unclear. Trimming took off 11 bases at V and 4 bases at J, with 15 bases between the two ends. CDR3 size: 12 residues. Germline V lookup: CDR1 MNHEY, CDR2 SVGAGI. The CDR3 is CALRLAKYEQYF. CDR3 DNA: TGTGCCCTGAGACTGGCGAAATACGAGCAGTACTTC.